This entry features one T cell receptor beta chain sequence. The target antigen is unknown. This specimen comes from a study of T cell responses to AZD1222 COVID-19 vaccine. Whole-study results and caveats: As reported, nearly half of all spike-specific TCRs target variant regions that are unmutated. Baseline serology detected seropositivity in only a handful of AZD1222 recipients. The sample set comprised mostly white British donors with more females, and clonal diversity was possibly underestimated.

The CDR3 has 14 amino acids. V was pared by 1 base and J by 5 bases, with 12 bases between. Germline V gene lookup returns CDR1 LGHDT and CDR2 YNNKEL (reference sequence). The protocol was immunoSEQ multiplex PCR, while the TCRdb copy is restricted to in-frame clones and leaves out a portion. The data show about 100,000 clones, with roughly nine tenths seen just once and 16% held by the top ten. This sequence joins TRBV3-1 (or the pseudogene TRBV3-2) and TRBJ2-7, with D possibly TRBD2 on 5 matching bases. The sequencing here drew on peripheral blood, taken on day 0 of AZD1222 vaccination. The source is an adult in good health. The CDR3 DNA reads TGTGCCAGCAGCCAAGGACGGGAACCTGACGAGCAGTACTTC. Amino acids: CASSQGREPDEQYF.